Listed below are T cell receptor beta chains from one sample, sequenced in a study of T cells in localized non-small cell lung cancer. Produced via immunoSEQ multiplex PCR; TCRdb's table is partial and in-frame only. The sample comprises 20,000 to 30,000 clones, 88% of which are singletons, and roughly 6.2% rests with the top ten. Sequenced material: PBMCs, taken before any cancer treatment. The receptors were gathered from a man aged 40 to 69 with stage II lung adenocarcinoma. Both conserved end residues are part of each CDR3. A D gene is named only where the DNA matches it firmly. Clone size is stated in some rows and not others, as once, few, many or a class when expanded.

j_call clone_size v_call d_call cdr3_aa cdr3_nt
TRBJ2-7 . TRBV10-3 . CAISESKASYEQYF TGTGCCATCAGTGAGTCGAAGGCCTCCTACGAGCAGTACTTC
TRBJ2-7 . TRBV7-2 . CASSPRQGLSYEQYF TGTGCCAGCAGCCCGCGACAGGGACTATCCTACGAGCAGTACTTC
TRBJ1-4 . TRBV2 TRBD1 CASSAMGQGGEKLFF TGTGCCAGCAGCGCTATGGGACAGGGGGGTGAAAAACTGTTTTTT
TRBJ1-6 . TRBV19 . CASSMGFRSSYNSPLHF TGTGCCAGTAGTATGGGGTTTCGGAGCTCCTATAATTCACCCCTCCACTTT
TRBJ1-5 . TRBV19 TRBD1 CASSIGQGNFYSNQPQHF TGTGCCAGTAGTATTGGACAGGGCAATTTTTATAGCAATCAGCCCCAGCATTTT
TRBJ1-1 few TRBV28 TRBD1 CASSPWTGPDTEAFF TGTGCCAGCAGTCCTTGGACAGGGCCGGACACTGAAGCTTTCTTT
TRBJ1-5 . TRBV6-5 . CASSYDSSNQPQHF TGTGCCAGCAGTTACGATTCTAGCAATCAGCCCCAGCATTTT
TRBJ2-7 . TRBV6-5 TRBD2 CASAGGVRHEQYF TGTGCCAGCGCGGGGGGGGTTCGTCACGAGCAGTACTTC
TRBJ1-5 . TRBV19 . CASRKSDSNQPQHF TGTGCCAGTAGGAAGTCGGATAGCAATCAGCCCCAGCATTTT
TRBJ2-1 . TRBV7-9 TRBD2 CASSLATSGNNEQFF TGTGCCAGCAGCTTGGCGACTAGCGGCAACAATGAGCAGTTCTTC
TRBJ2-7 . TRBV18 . CASSPEGLGEQYF TGTGCCAGCTCGCCCGAGGGCCTGGGGGAGCAGTACTTC
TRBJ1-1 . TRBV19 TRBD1 CASSTQGREAFF TGTGCCAGTAGTACACAGGGGCGTGAAGCTTTCTTT
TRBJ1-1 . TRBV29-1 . CSVAGAGERTEAFF TGCAGCGTTGCGGGGGCCGGTGAGAGGACTGAAGCTTTCTTT
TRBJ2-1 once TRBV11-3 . CASTQLGLDNEQFF TGTGCCAGCACCCAGTTAGGACTGGACAATGAGCAGTTCTTC
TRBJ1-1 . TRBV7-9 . CASSWVLGAEGSEAFF TGTGCCAGCAGCTGGGTACTTGGTGCAGAAGGGTCTGAAGCTTTCTTT
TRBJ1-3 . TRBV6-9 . CASSPPGGERNTIYF TGTGCCAGCAGTCCCCCCGGGGGTGAAAGAAACACCATATATTTT
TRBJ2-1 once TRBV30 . CAWSVVHNEQFF TGTGCCTGGAGTGTGGTCCACAATGAGCAGTTCTTC
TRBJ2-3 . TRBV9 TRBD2 CASSWGGLKADTQYF TGTGCCAGCAGCTGGGGGGGTTTAAAGGCGGATACGCAGTATTTT
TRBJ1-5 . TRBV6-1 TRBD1 CASKGQGNQPQHF TGTGCCAGCAAGGGACAGGGGAATCAGCCCCAGCATTTT
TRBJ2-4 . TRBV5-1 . CASSLSQTGRGKNIQYF TGCGCCAGCAGCTTGTCCCAAACAGGCAGGGGCAAAAACATTCAGTACTTC
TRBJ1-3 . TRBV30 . CAWRLSGNTIYF TGTGCCTGGAGACTGTCTGGAAACACCATATATTTT
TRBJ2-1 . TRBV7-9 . CASSLPRGAGYNEQFF TGTGCCAGCAGCTTACCGAGGGGGGCGGGCTACAATGAGCAGTTCTTC
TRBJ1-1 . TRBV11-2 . CASSLNGRMNTEAFF TGTGCCAGCAGCTTAAACGGACGGATGAACACTGAAGCTTTCTTT
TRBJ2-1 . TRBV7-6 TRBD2 CASSSGTSGYNEQFF TGTGCCAGCAGCTCCGGGACTAGCGGATACAATGAGCAGTTCTTC
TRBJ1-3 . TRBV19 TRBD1 CASRTDRAGNTIYF TGTGCCAGTAGAACTGACAGGGCTGGAAACACCATATATTTT
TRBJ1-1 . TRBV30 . CAWRGAGTPIGVTEAFF TGTGCCTGGAGGGGGGCGGGGACGCCCATCGGGGTCACTGAAGCTTTCTTT
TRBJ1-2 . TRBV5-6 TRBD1 CASSIGTGGGYTF TGTGCCAGCAGCATCGGGACAGGCGGAGGCTACACCTTC